One and the same sample provided the 15 T cell receptor beta chains below, sequenced in a study of blood T cell repertoires in COVID-19. TCRdb keeps only in-frame clones here, not all; method: immunoSEQ multiplex PCR. In the table there are roughly 190,000 clones, 85% to 90% of which are singletons. Sequencing used peripheral blood. Receptor source: a man aged 35-49 years with active or convalescent COVID-19.

The rearrangement links TRBV30 to TRBJ1-4; D possibly corresponds to TRBD1 (5 bases). The germline CDR1 and CDR2 sequences are GTSNPN and SVGIG (reference sequence). The CDR3 contains 19 residues. Between the trimmed V and J ends, which lost 0 bases and 0 bases, there was a span of 20 bases. CDR3 bases: TGTGCCTGGAGTGTACCGTTTAGACAGATACTTGCAACTAATGAAAAACTGTTTTTT. It codes for CAWSVPFRQILATNEKLFF.

The V and J genes are TRBV5-1 and TRBJ1-1, with 9 bases aligning to TRBD1. The germline V gene encodes CDR1 SGHRS and CDR2 YFSETQ. The CDR3 runs to 14 residues. The ends lost 4 bases at V and 8 bases at J; junction bases unmatched: 9. CDR3 loop: CASSAGTGPGEAFF. The CDR3 DNA follows: TGCGCCAGCAGCGCAGGGACAGGGCCTGGGGAAGCTTTCTTT.

The rearrangement joins TRBV28 to TRBJ2-1, with 10 nucleotides matching TRBD2. The V gene end was trimmed by 7 bases and the J gene end by 5 bases; junction bases not matched to a gene: 11. This CDR3 is built from 16 residues. Germline V gene lookup returns CDR1 MDHEN and CDR2 SYDVKM. CDR3 nucleotide sequence: TGTGCCAGCACCGGGGCGGGGCTAGCGGGAGACAATGAGCAGTTCTTC. Its translation is CASTGAGLAGDNEQFF.

This chain links TRBV6-5 with TRBJ2-4, with D possibly TRBD2 on 5 matching bases. Germline assignment: CDR1 MNHEY and CDR2 SVGAGI. The CDR3 loop spans 14 amino acids. V was pared by 5 bases and J by 3 bases, with 11 bases between. The CDR3 is CASSPDSLKNIQYF. DNA for the CDR3: TGTGCCAGCAGTCCGGACTCACTCAAAAACATTCAGTACTTC.

The chain couples TRBV7-2 to TRBJ1-1; D may be TRBD1 (5 bases). This CDR3 is built from 14 residues. The V gene's germline CDR1 is SGHTA and CDR2 FQGNSA. The germline V and J ends were trimmed by 1 base and 2 bases, with 8 bases remaining between them. DNA for the CDR3: TGTGCCAGCAGCTTAGGACAGCCCAACACTGAAGCTTTCTTT. As protein: CASSLGQPNTEAFF.

The chain carries TRBV5-1 and TRBJ1-3, with TRBD1 matching 7 bases. CDR3 length: 15 amino acids. Germline assignment: CDR1 SGHRS and CDR2 YFSETQ. V was pared by 2 bases and J by 8 bases, with 10 bases of the junction left unmatched. As DNA, the CDR3 is TGCGCCAGCAGCTTAACAGGGGATACGATACACACCATATATTTT. Protein: CASSLTGDTIHTIYF.

The V gene is TRBV2, the J gene TRBJ1-1, with D possibly matching TRBD1 (6 bases). Trimming left V 2 bases short and J 5 bases short, with 15 bases between. From germline, CDR1 is SNHLY and CDR2 FYNNEI. CDR3 size: 15 residues. The CDR3 protein is CASSETAIRGTEAFF. DNA of the CDR3: TGTGCCAGCAGTGAAACGGCGATAAGGGGGACTGAAGCTTTCTTT.

The chain couples TRBV25-1 to TRBJ2-5; the match to TRBD1 covers 9 bases. Germline V lookup: CDR1 MGHDK, CDR2 SYGVNS. The CDR3 totals 16 residues. V lost 5 bases and J lost 4; bases outside the gene matches: 11. The CDR3 nucleotides read TGTGCCAGCAGTTCGACGGGACAGGGAAGGGGAGAGACCCAGTACTTC. Its protein is CASSSTGQGRGETQYF.

This chain joins TRBV27 and TRBJ2-1; 7 bases agree with TRBD1. Germline V gene lookup returns CDR1 MNHEY and CDR2 SMNVEV (reference sequence). With V trimmed by 5 bases and J by 3 bases, 7 bases remained unmatched. The CDR3 has 15 amino acids. The CDR3: CASSVDRSHYNEQFF. Here the CDR3 DNA reads TGTGCCAGCAGTGTGGACAGGAGCCACTACAATGAGCAGTTCTTC.

Comment on this clone: Other DNA variants within this sample encode the same CDR3. V is TRBV7-8 and J is TRBJ2-2; TRBD2 is a possible D gene (6 bases). CDR3 size: 14 residues. Trimming cost V 5 bases and J 4 bases, with 11 bases left between them. CDR1 is SGHVS, CDR2 FQNEAQ, per germline. The CDR3 here is CASSLGGSTGELFF. The CDR3 DNA sequence: TGTGCCAGCAGCCTTGGGGGGAGCACCGGGGAGCTGTTTTTT.

V gene TRBV6-5 combines with J gene TRBJ1-2; D is perhaps TRBD1 (5 bases). Trimming cost V 6 bases and J 5 bases, with 10 bases left between them. The CDR3 runs 12 residues. Per germline, CDR1 MNHEY and CDR2 SVGAGI. CDR3 amino acids: CASSGGPYGYTF. CDR3 DNA sequence: TGTGCCAGCAGCGGGGGTCCTTATGGCTACACCTTC.

This clone was found once. This chain links TRBV6-4 with TRBJ2-1; 7 bases agree with TRBD2. This CDR3 has 13 amino acids. J gave up 5 bases and V 6 bases, and 4 bases lay outside the gene matches. Per germline, CDR1 MRHNA and CDR2 SNTAGT. CDR3 DNA: TGTGCCAGCAGCTATGGGACTAACAATGAGCAGTTCTTC. It encodes CASSYGTNNEQFF.

In DNA, the CDR3 is TGTGCCAGTAGTATAGTTGCAGGGTATGATGATACGCAGTATTTT. Encoded protein: CASSIVAGYDDTQYF. This chain connects TRBV19 to TRBJ2-3, with D perhaps TRBD1 (5 bases). CDR3 length: 15 amino acids. Trimming removed 1 base from V and 6 bases from J, with 14 bases in between. The germline V gene encodes CDR1 LNHDA and CDR2 SQIVND (reference sequence).

The chain recombines TRBV5-1 with TRBJ1-2; no clear D. The CDR3 has 14 amino acids. Germline V gene lookup returns CDR1 SGHRS and CDR2 YFSETQ. V was trimmed by 0 bases and J by 3 bases, leaving 9 bases between them. DNA for the CDR3: TGCGCCAGCAGCTTGGGATCCCAGGACTATGGCTACACCTTC. Protein sequence: CASSLGSQDYGYTF.

This chain links TRBV7-6 with TRBJ1-2, with 8 bases that match TRBD1. CDR3 length: 15 residues. Germline V CDR1 and CDR2: SGHVS, FNYEAQ. Unmatched junction bases numbered 13, after V lost 5 bases and J lost 8 bases. CDR3 amino acids: CASSARGQGSFGYTF. The CDR3 DNA reads TGTGCCAGCAGCGCGAGAGGACAGGGATCTTTCGGCTACACCTTC.